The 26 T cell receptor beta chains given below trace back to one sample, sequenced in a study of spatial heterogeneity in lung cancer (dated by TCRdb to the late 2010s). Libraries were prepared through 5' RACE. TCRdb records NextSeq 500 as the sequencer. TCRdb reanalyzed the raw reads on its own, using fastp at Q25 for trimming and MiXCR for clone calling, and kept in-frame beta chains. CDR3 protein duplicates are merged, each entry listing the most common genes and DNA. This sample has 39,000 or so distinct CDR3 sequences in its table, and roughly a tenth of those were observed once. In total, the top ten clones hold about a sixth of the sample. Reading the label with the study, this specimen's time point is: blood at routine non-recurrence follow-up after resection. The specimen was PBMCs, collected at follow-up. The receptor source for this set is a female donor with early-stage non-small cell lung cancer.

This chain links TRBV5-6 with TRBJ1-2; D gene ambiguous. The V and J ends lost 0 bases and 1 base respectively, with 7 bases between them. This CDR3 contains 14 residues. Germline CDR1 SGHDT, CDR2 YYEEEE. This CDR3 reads CASSLAGDNYGYTF. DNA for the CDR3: TGTGCCAGCAGCTTGGCTGGGGATAACTATGGCTACACCTTC.

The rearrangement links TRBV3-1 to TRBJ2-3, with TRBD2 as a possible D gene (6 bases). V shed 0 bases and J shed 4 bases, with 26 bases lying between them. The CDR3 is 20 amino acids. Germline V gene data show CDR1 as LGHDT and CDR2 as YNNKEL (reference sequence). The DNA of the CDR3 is TGTGCCAGCAGCCAAGAATCTTCTTGGGCAGGATCGGGGGTCCCAGATACGCAGTATTTT. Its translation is CASSQESSWAGSGVPDTQYF.

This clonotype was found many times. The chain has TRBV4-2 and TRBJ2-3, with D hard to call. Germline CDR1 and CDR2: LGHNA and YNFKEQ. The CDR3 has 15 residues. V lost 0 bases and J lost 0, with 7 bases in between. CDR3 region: CASSQEVLSTDTQYF. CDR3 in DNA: TGTGCCAGCAGCCAAGAGGTACTGAGCACAGATACGCAGTATTTT.

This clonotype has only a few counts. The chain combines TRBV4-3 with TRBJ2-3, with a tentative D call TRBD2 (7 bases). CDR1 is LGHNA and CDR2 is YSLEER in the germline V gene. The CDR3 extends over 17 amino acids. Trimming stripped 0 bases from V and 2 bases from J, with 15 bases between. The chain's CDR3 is CASSQDKGGSSTDTQYF. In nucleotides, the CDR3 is TGCGCCAGCAGCCAAGATAAGGGGGGGAGTTCCACAGATACGCAGTATTTT.

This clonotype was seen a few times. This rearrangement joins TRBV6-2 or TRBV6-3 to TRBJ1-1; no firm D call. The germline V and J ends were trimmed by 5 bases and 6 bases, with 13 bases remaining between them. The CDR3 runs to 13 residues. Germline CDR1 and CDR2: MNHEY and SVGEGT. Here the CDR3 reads CASSLPGFSEAFF. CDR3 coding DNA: TGTGCCAGCAGTCTCCCGGGGTTCTCTGAAGCTTTCTTT.

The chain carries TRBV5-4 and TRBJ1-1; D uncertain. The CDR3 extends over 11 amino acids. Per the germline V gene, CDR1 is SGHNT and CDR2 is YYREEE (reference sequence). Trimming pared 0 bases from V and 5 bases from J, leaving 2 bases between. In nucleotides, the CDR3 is TGTGCCAGCAGCTTGGGGACTGAAGCTTTCTTT. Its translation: CASSLGTEAFF.

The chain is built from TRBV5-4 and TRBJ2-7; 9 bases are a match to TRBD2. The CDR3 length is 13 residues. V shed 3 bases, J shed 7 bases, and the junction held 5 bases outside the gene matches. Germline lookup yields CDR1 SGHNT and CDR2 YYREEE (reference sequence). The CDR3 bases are TGTGCCAGCAGCTCGCGGGGGGGGCAGGAGCAGTACTTC. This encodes CASSSRGGQEQYF.

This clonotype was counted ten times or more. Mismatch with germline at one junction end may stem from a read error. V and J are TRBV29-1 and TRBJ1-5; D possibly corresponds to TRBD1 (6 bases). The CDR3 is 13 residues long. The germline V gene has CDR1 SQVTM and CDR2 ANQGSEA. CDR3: CSVAAGADQAQHF. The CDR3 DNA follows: TGCAGCGTTGCCGCAGGGGCCGATCAGGCCCAGCATTTT. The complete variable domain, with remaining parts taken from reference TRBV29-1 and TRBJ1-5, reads SAVISQKPSRDICQRGTSLTIQCQVDSQVTMMFWYRQQPGQSLTLIATANQGSEATYESGFVIDKFPISRPNLTFSTLTVSNMSPEDSSIYLCSVAAGADQAQHFGDGTRLSIL.

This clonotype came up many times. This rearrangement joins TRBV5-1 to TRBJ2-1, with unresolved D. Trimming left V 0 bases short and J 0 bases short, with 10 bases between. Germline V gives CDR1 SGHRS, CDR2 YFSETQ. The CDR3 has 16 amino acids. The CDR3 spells CASSLVATLSYNEQFF. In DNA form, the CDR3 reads TGCGCCAGCAGCTTGGTCGCGACCCTCTCCTACAATGAGCAGTTCTTC.

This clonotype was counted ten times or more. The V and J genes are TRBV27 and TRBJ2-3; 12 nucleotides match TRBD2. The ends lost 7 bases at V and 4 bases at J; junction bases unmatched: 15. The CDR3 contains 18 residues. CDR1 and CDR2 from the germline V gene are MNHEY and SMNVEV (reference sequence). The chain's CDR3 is CASTHGTSGGFIPDTQYF. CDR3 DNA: TGTGCCAGCACCCATGGAACTAGCGGGGGGTTTATTCCAGATACGCAGTATTTT.

As DNA, the CDR3 is TGTGCCAGTAGTACTCGACAGTCGGAAGAGCAGTACTTC. This encodes CASSTRQSEEQYF. The V gene is TRBV19, the J gene TRBJ2-7, with a possible D match to TRBD1 (5 bases). Germline values: CDR1 LNHDA, CDR2 SQIVND (reference sequence). The CDR3 is made up of 13 amino acids. Trimming pared 4 bases from V and 7 bases from J, leaving 14 bases between.

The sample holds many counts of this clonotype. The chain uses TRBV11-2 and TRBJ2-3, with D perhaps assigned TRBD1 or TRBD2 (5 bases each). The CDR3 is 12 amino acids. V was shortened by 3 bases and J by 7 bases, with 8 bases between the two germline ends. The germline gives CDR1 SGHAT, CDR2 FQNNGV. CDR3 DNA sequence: TGTGCCAGCAGCTTCGGGGCAAATACGCAGTATTTT. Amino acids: CASSFGANTQYF.

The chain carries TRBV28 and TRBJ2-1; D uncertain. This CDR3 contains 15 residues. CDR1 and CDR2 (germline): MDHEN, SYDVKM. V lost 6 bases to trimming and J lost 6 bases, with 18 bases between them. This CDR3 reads CASSGLRSRANEQFF. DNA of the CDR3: TGTGCCAGCAGCGGGTTGAGGTCTAGGGCCAATGAGCAGTTCTTC.

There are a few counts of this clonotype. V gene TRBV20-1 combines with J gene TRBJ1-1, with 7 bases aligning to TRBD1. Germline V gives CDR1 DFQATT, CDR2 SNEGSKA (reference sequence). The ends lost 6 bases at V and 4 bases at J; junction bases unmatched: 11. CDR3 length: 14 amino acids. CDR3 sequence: CSAEDRGLGTEAFF. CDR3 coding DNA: TGCAGTGCCGAGGATAGGGGGCTCGGCACTGAAGCTTTCTTT.

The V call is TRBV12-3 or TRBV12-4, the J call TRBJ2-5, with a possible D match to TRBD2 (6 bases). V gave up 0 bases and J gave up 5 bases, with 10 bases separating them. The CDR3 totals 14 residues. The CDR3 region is CASSLALAGETQYF. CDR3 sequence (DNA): TGTGCCAGCAGTTTAGCACTAGCAGGCGAGACCCAGTACTTC.

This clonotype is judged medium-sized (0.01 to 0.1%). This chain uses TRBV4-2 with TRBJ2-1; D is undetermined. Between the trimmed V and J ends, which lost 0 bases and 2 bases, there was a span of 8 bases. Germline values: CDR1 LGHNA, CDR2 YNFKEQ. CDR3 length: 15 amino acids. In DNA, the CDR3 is TGTGCCAGCAGCCAAGAGCAGGACCCCTACAATGAGCAGTTCTTC. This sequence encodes CASSQEQDPYNEQFF.

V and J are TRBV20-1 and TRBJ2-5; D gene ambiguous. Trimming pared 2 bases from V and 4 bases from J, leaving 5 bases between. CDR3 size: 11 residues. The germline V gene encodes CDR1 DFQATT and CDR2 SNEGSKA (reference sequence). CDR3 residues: CSARPAETQYF. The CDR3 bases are TGCAGTGCTAGACCGGCAGAGACCCAGTACTTC.

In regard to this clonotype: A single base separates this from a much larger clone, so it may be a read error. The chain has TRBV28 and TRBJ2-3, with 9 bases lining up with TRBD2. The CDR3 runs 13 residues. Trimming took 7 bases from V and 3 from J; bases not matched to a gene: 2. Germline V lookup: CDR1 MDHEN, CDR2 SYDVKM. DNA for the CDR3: TGTGCCAGCATTGCGGGGGGGACAGATACGCAGTATTTT. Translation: CASIAGGTDTQYF.

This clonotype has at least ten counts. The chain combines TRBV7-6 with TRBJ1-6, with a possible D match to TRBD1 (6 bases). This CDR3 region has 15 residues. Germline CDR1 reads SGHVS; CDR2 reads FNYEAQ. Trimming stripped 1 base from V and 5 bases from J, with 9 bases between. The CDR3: CASSLDGTNNSPLHF. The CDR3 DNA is TGTGCCAGCAGCTTAGATGGGACAAATAATTCACCCCTCCACTTT.

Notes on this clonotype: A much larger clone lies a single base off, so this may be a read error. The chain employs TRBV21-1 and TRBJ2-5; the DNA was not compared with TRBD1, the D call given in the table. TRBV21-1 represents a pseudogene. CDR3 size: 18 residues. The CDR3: CASSKRPPLRGMKEAQYF. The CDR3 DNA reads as TGTGCCAGCAGCAAAAGACCCCCTCTCCGGGGGATGAAAGAGGCCCAGTACTTC.

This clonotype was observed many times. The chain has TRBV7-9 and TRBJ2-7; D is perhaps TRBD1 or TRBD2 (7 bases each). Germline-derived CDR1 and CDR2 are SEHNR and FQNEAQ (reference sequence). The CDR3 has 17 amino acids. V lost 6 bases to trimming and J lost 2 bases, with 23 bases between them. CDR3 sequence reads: CASSGRVRTGGTYEQYF. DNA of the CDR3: TGTGCCAGCAGTGGGAGGGTGAGGACAGGAGGGACCTACGAGCAGTACTTC.

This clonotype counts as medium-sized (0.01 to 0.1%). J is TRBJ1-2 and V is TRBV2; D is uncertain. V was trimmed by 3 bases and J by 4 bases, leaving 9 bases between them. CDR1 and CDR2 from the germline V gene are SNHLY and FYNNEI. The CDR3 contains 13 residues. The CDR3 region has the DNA TGTGCCAGCAGTGATTCGGCAGGCTATGGCTACACCTTC. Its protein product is CASSDSAGYGYTF.

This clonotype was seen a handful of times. CDR3 DNA: TGTGCCAGCAGCTTATTCCAGGGTGGTCCTTCTGGGGCCAACGTCCTGACTTTC. Amino acids: CASSLFQGGPSGANVLTF. The rearrangement links TRBV11-1 to TRBJ2-6; possible D gene TRBD1, 5 bases. The V gene's germline CDR1 is SGHAT and CDR2 FQDESV (reference sequence). V shed 2 bases and J shed 1 base, with 15 bases lying between them. CDR3 size: 18 residues.

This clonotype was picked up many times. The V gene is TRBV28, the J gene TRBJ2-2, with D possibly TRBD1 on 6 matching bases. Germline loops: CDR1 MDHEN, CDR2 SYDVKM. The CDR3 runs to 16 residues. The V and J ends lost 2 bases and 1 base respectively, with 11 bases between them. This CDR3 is CASSLMGTLNTGELFF. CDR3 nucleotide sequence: TGTGCCAGCAGTTTAATGGGGACACTGAACACCGGGGAGCTGTTTTTT.

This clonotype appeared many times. CDR3 region: CASSEEARPNTEAFF. As DNA, the CDR3 is TGTGCCAGCAGTGAAGAGGCGCGGCCGAACACTGAAGCTTTCTTT. V is TRBV2 and J is TRBJ1-1; no reliable D call. The CDR3 loop spans 15 amino acids. V shed 1 base and J shed 1 base, with 10 bases lying between them. Germline-derived CDR1 and CDR2 are SNHLY and FYNNEI.

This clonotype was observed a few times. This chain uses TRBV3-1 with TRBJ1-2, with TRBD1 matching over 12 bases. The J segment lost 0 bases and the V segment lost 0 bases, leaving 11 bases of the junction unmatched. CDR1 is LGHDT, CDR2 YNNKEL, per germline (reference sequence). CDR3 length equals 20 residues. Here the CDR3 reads CASSQDWPPRDRGPNYGYTF. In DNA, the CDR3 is TGTGCCAGCAGCCAAGATTGGCCCCCGAGGGACAGGGGGCCTAACTATGGCTACACCTTC.